Shown below are 22 T cell receptor beta chains from a single sample sequenced in a study of cytomegalovirus exposure and HLA in healthy donors. The PCR used 60 Vbeta and 13 Jbeta primers. Data came from immunoSEQ multiplex PCR; TCRdb stores just in-frame clones and leaves some out. The sample has under 200,000 clones; 80% to 85% are singletons. Material: PBMCs. These receptors were obtained from a human donor in good health.

J is TRBJ1-1 and V is TRBV6-5; D is unclear. The CDR3 extends over 13 amino acids. The germline CDR1 and CDR2 sequences are MNHEY and SVGAGI. V gave up 6 bases and J gave up 5 bases, with 13 bases separating them. The CDR3 DNA reads as TGTGCCAGCAGCCCCGGACTGGGGACTGAAGCTTTCTTT. Amino acid sequence: CASSPGLGTEAFF.

This chain uses TRBV7-2 with TRBJ2-5; 8 bases align to TRBD1. With V trimmed by 4 bases and J by 4 bases, 8 bases remained unmatched. CDR1 SGHTA and CDR2 FQGNSA come from the germline V gene. The CDR3 covers 15 residues. The CDR3 bases are TGTGCCAGCAGCTCCCGACAGGGGACGGGAGAGACCCAGTACTTC. This gives the protein CASSSRQGTGETQYF.

This chain links TRBV9 with TRBJ2-3; D is possibly TRBD2 (6 bases). Germline CDR1 is SGDLS and CDR2 is YYNGEE. Trimming pared 5 bases from V and 1 base from J, leaving 14 bases between. The CDR3 covers 15 residues. The CDR3 sequence: CASSEPGGGTDTQYF. The CDR3 region has the DNA TGTGCCAGCAGTGAGCCCGGCGGGGGCACAGATACGCAGTATTTT.

The chain has TRBV7-2 and TRBJ2-3, with D possibly matching TRBD2 (6 bases). This CDR3 comprises 16 residues. Germline V gene lookup returns CDR1 SGHTA and CDR2 FQGNSA. V lost 1 base and J lost 2, with 13 bases in between. CDR3 in DNA: TGTGCCAGCAGCTTAGAGGCGGGACTGAACACAGATACGCAGTATTTT. This sequence encodes CASSLEAGLNTDTQYF.

The chain couples TRBV7-9 to TRBJ1-2; tentatively, D is TRBD1 (5 bases). V was clipped by 1 base and J by 7 bases, with 19 bases between them. The CDR3 length is 16 residues. Germline V lookup: CDR1 SEHNR, CDR2 FQNEAQ (reference sequence). CDR3 region: CASSLGPGRVGFGYTF. CDR3 coding DNA: TGTGCCAGCAGCTTAGGGCCCGGCAGGGTTGGATTTGGCTACACCTTC.

The V gene is TRBV10-1, the J gene TRBJ1-2, with D possibly matching TRBD1 (5 bases). Germline loops: CDR1 WNHNN, CDR2 SYGVQD (reference sequence). The CDR3 has 13 amino acids. V was shortened by 8 bases and J by 5 bases, with 15 bases between the two germline ends. The CDR3 is CASPGPRVYGYTF. The DNA for the CDR3 is TGCGCCAGCCCAGGGCCCCGGGTTTATGGCTACACCTTC.

This clone was recorded only once. The chain employs TRBV5-1 and TRBJ2-2; D possibly corresponds to TRBD1 (7 bases). Germline V CDR1 and CDR2: SGHRS, YFSETQ. V was trimmed by 2 bases and J by 2 bases, leaving 13 bases between them. The CDR3 covers 16 residues. CDR3 DNA: TGCGCCAGCAGCTTTGGCGGGACAGATAACACCGGGGAGCTGTTTTTT. It is translated as CASSFGGTDNTGELFF.

V usage is TRBV6-5 and J usage is TRBJ1-4, with 7 positions matching TRBD1. V dropped 2 bases and J dropped 10; count of bases not matched to a gene: 10. The CDR3 sequence is 15 residues long. CDR1 is MNHEY and CDR2 is SVGAGI in the germline V gene. The CDR3 reads CASSYDRAGDGKLFF. CDR3 coding DNA: TGTGCCAGCAGTTACGACAGGGCAGGGGACGGAAAACTGTTTTTT.

A few counts support this clone. The V and J genes are TRBV9 and TRBJ2-1; tentatively, D is TRBD2 (6 bases). The CDR3 length is 16 residues. Trimming removed 3 bases from V and 2 bases from J, with 15 bases in between. From germline, CDR1 is SGDLS and CDR2 YYNGEE. CDR3: CASSAFSGVTYNEQFF. The CDR3 DNA reads TGTGCCAGCAGCGCCTTTAGCGGAGTTACCTACAATGAGCAGTTCTTC.

The CDR3, as DNA: TGCGCCAGCAGCCAAGGACCCGGGGGGCTAACCGGAAACACCATATATTTT. Its translation: CASSQGPGGLTGNTIYF. The rearrangement joins TRBV4-3 to TRBJ1-3, with D maybe TRBD1 (6 bases). The CDR3 is 17 amino acids. Trimming cost V 1 base and J 4 bases, with 17 bases left between them. CDR1 and CDR2 (germline): LGHNA, YSLEER.

The genes are TRBV7-9 and TRBJ2-7, with 9 nucleotides matching TRBD2. The CDR3 length is 17 residues. Trimming removed 2 bases from V and 3 bases from J; junction bases left unmatched: 11. Germline values: CDR1 SEHNR, CDR2 FQNEAQ (reference sequence). CDR3: CASSLKVRGGDYYEQYF. The DNA of the CDR3 is TGTGCCAGCAGCTTAAAAGTTCGCGGGGGGGATTACTACGAGCAGTACTTC.

The chain has TRBV6-5 and TRBJ1-1, with 9 bases that match TRBD1. CDR1 is MNHEY and CDR2 is SVGAGI in the germline V gene. V was pared by 0 bases and J by 3 bases, with 2 bases of the junction left unmatched. CDR3 length: 15 residues. The DNA for the CDR3 is TGTGCCAGCAGTTACTCGAGGACAGGGGACACTGAAGCTTTCTTT. This encodes CASSYSRTGDTEAFF.

V is TRBV6-5 and J is TRBJ1-2; TRBD1 is a possible D gene (5 bases). Germline V lookup: CDR1 MNHEY, CDR2 SVGAGI. V gave up 6 bases and J gave up 12 bases, with 26 bases separating them. The CDR3 contains 15 residues. CDR3 protein: CASRGPGSGIGGNTF. CDR3 nucleotide sequence: TGTGCCAGCAGAGGCCCGGGGTCTGGGATTGGGGGGAACACCTTC.

A few counts support this clone. The chain joins TRBV19 to TRBJ2-3; 8 nucleotides match TRBD2. V gave up 3 bases and J gave up 1 base; unmatched junction bases: 6. The CDR3 totals 16 residues. CDR1 is LNHDA, CDR2 SQIVND, per germline (reference sequence). The CDR3: CASSMPREGGTDTQYF. The CDR3 bases are TGTGCCAGTAGTATGCCCCGGGAGGGGGGCACAGATACGCAGTATTTT.

The chain recombines TRBV15 with TRBJ2-6; D unclear. Deletions cut 0 bases from V and 0 bases from J, with 6 bases between. CDR1 and CDR2 (germline): LNHNV, YYDKDF (reference sequence). This CDR3 has 16 amino acids. CDR3 coding DNA: TGTGCCACCAGCAGAGAATCGGTCTCTGGGGCCAACGTCCTGACTTTC. It translates to CATSRESVSGANVLTF.

This chain links TRBV7-9 with TRBJ2-7; the match to TRBD2 covers 12 bases. The J segment lost 3 bases and the V segment lost 4 bases, leaving 1 base of the junction unmatched. CDR1 and CDR2 (germline): SEHNR, FQNEAQ (reference sequence). The CDR3 has 14 residues. This CDR3 reads CASSSGLAGYEQYF. The CDR3 nucleotides read TGTGCCAGCAGCTCGGGACTAGCGGGCTACGAGCAGTACTTC.

This sequence joins TRBV7-2 and TRBJ2-2, with 9 positions matching TRBD1. The length of the CDR3 is 16 residues. Germline CDR1 reads SGHTA; CDR2 reads FQGNSA. J was trimmed by 0 bases and V by 4 bases; bases with no gene match: 3. CDR3 region: CASSSGQGTNTGELFF. The CDR3 DNA sequence: TGTGCCAGCAGCTCGGGACAGGGAACGAACACCGGGGAGCTGTTTTTT.

The chain employs TRBV5-1 and TRBJ1-3, with 7 bases aligning to TRBD1. Germline assignment: CDR1 SGHRS and CDR2 YFSETQ. V lost 2 bases to trimming and J lost 3 bases; unmatched junction nucleotides: 2. The CDR3 length is 14 residues. The CDR3: CASSLTGVGNTIYF. CDR3 sequence (DNA): TGCGCCAGCAGCTTAACAGGGGTTGGAAACACCATATATTTT.

Comments on this clone: An end of the junction does not agree with germline; a read error may underlie this. The chain employs TRBV25-1 and TRBJ1-6; maybe TRBD1 (5 bases). The CDR3 is 12 amino acids. From germline, CDR1 is MGHDK and CDR2 SYGVNS. The CDR3: CAGSQGNSPLHF. In DNA form, the CDR3 reads TGTGCCGGCAGCCAGGGTAATTCACCCCTCCACTTT.

The gene calls are TRBV18 and TRBJ2-7; 10 bases agree with TRBD1. This CDR3 comprises 15 residues. Germline loops: CDR1 KGHSH, CDR2 LQKENI. Trimming at V came to 4 bases and at J to 6 bases, leaving 9 bases not matched to a gene. The CDR3 nucleotides read TGTGCCAGCTCACTGTCCGGGACAGGGGAGGTCGAGCAGTACTTC. It is translated as CASSLSGTGEVEQYF.

The chain joins TRBV19 to TRBJ1-6, with TRBD1 matching over 9 bases. Germline assignment: CDR1 LNHDA and CDR2 SQIVND (reference sequence). This CDR3 region has 14 residues. Trimming removed 4 bases from V and 9 bases from J; junction bases left unmatched: 4. The CDR3 region is CASSSDRGSSPLHF. The DNA of the CDR3 is TGTGCCAGTAGTAGTGACAGGGGGAGTTCACCCCTCCACTTT.

The gene calls are TRBV7-9 and TRBJ2-7; 12 bases line up with TRBD1. The germline gives CDR1 SEHNR, CDR2 FQNEAQ (reference sequence). After removal of 3 bases from V and 2 bases from J, the junction contained 5 bases not matched to a gene. This CDR3 region has 16 residues. The CDR3 protein is CASSLGQGAHTYEQYF. The CDR3 DNA is TGTGCCAGCAGCTTGGGACAGGGGGCCCATACCTACGAGCAGTACTTC.